Listed below are T cell receptor beta chains from one sample, sequenced in a study of naive and memory T cell subsets. A single record per CDR3 protein comes from TCRdb applying MiXCR to the UMI-ligation and nested PCR reads. Of more than 120,000 distinct CDR3 sequences detected, approximately 18% appear once; the ten largest clones hold about 0.57%. Sequences were obtained from naive CD8+ T cells from blood. The receptors originated from a human donor in good health. Each CDR3 is given without its conserved first and last residue. Each record gives: clone size, V gene, J gene, CDR3 protein. Size values are once, few and many counts, or a class for expanded clones, and some rows have none.

abundance: many; v_gene: TRBV25-1; j_gene: TRBJ2-1; CDR3aa: ASSESDEQF
abundance: few; v_gene: TRBV7-6; j_gene: TRBJ2-2; CDR3aa: ASSLTSGSTGELF
abundance: few; v_gene: TRBV6-5; j_gene: TRBJ2-1; CDR3aa: ASSQNYNEQF
abundance: .; v_gene: TRBV4-1; j_gene: TRBJ2-7; CDR3aa: ASSQSPGRSYEQY
abundance: .; v_gene: TRBV28; j_gene: TRBJ1-1; CDR3aa: AARRNTEAF
abundance: .; v_gene: TRBV20-1; j_gene: TRBJ2-5; CDR3aa: SAGLAGGYQY
abundance: few; v_gene: TRBV6-5; j_gene: TRBJ1-6; CDR3aa: ASSYRSGSTRSTGGEPLH
abundance: few; v_gene: TRBV9; j_gene: TRBJ2-1; CDR3aa: ASSVGLAGGPGNEQF
abundance: few; v_gene: TRBV6-2/TRBV6-3; j_gene: TRBJ2-2; CDR3aa: ASSPRDRTNTGELF
abundance: .; v_gene: TRBV28; j_gene: TRBJ2-2; CDR3aa: ASSLQAGTGELF
abundance: few; v_gene: TRBV12-3/TRBV12-4; j_gene: TRBJ2-3; CDR3aa: ASSFYRGIVDTQY
abundance: .; v_gene: TRBV10-3; j_gene: TRBJ1-5; CDR3aa: AISDPDDSNQPQH
abundance: .; v_gene: TRBV25-1; j_gene: TRBJ2-1; CDR3aa: ASSEYFPGLAGNEQF
abundance: many; v_gene: TRBV2; j_gene: TRBJ1-1; CDR3aa: ASLGGTEAF
abundance: .; v_gene: TRBV14; j_gene: TRBJ1-4; CDR3aa: ASSQNWGWGEKLF
abundance: .; v_gene: TRBV12-3/TRBV12-4; j_gene: TRBJ2-5; CDR3aa: ASSFSLAGDETQY
abundance: many; v_gene: TRBV12-3/TRBV12-4; j_gene: TRBJ2-3; CDR3aa: ASSLARGGADTDTQY
abundance: .; v_gene: TRBV20-1; j_gene: TRBJ2-7; CDR3aa: SAGAGDPTPYEQY
abundance: few; v_gene: TRBV20-1; j_gene: TRBJ2-7; CDR3aa: SAAEGSYEQY
abundance: few; v_gene: TRBV27; j_gene: TRBJ2-7; CDR3aa: ASSLSFGGGYEQY
abundance: .; v_gene: TRBV20-1; j_gene: TRBJ2-7; CDR3aa: SARSYVAYEQY
abundance: few; v_gene: TRBV20-1; j_gene: TRBJ2-1; CDR3aa: SAGQGHSYNEQF
abundance: .; v_gene: TRBV4-3; j_gene: TRBJ1-2; CDR3aa: ASSSERKANYGYT